These 31 T cell receptor beta chains were sequenced from one sample in a study of blood T cell repertoires in COVID-19. Some clones are missing from TCRdb's copy, which holds only in-frame ones; the method was immunoSEQ multiplex PCR. The repertoire holds some 270,000 clones, with 85% to 90% as singletons. Input material: peripheral blood. These receptors were obtained from a woman aged 35 to 49 who had recovered from COVID-19.

The rearrangement links TRBV3-1 (or the pseudogene TRBV3-2) to TRBJ1-1; 7 positions agree with TRBD1. Germline CDR1 is LGHDT and CDR2 is YNNKEL (reference sequence). CDR3 size: 14 residues. V shed 1 base and J 7 bases; nucleotides not matched to a gene: 6. The CDR3 DNA reads as TGTGCCAGCAGCCAAGTCCCAGGGGGAAATGAAGCTTTCTTT. This encodes CASSQVPGGNEAFF.

This clone was found once. This chain uses TRBV3-1 (or the pseudogene TRBV3-2) with TRBJ2-7, with TRBD2 matching 8 bases. Germline V gene lookup returns CDR1 LGHDT and CDR2 YNNKEL (reference sequence). The CDR3 sequence is 18 residues long. Trimming at V came to 3 bases and at J to 4 bases, leaving 17 bases not matched to a gene. The CDR3 reads CASSHSRTGGGPGYEQYF. CDR3 sequence (DNA): TGTGCCAGCAGCCATTCGAGAACCGGCGGGGGGCCGGGGTACGAGCAGTACTTC.

V gene TRBV28 combines with J gene TRBJ2-4; 8 bases align to TRBD2. In germline, CDR1 is MDHEN, CDR2 SYDVKM. This CDR3 region has 19 residues. The V and J ends lost 3 bases and 5 bases, in that order; junction bases with no gene match: 18. This CDR3 reads CASSFSVAGTNVGQNIQYF. CDR3 nucleotide sequence: TGTGCCAGCAGTTTTTCGGTAGCGGGGACCAACGTGGGCCAAAACATTCAGTACTTC.

The rearrangement links TRBV18 to TRBJ1-5; unclear D gene. The V gene's germline CDR1 is KGHSH and CDR2 LQKENI. The ends were cut back, 3 bases at V and 3 bases at J, with 9 bases in the middle. CDR3 size: 14 residues. CDR3 coding DNA: TGTGCCAGCTCACCTGCACGAGACAATCAGCCCCAGCATTTT. Its protein is CASSPARDNQPQHF.

This chain joins TRBV30 and TRBJ1-4; no clear D. Between the trimmed V and J ends, which lost 4 bases and 7 bases, there was a span of 16 bases. There are 14 residues in the CDR3. Germline assignment: CDR1 GTSNPN and CDR2 SVGIG (reference sequence). The CDR3 nucleotides read TGTGCCTGGACTTCGGTGGGTTGGGCTGAAAAACTGTTTTTT. Translating gives CAWTSVGWAEKLFF.

V is TRBV9 and J is TRBJ2-1; TRBD2 aligns across 7 bases. The V gene's germline CDR1 is SGDLS and CDR2 YYNGEE. Germline trimming cut 0 bases from V and 2 bases from J; bases unmatched to any gene: 2. This CDR3 is 15 amino acids long. The CDR3 DNA reads as TGTGCCAGCAGCGTAGGCGGGGGACCCTACAATGAGCAGTTCTTC. Its translation is CASSVGGGPYNEQFF.

The genes are TRBV4-3 and TRBJ2-1, with 12 bases fitting TRBD2. V shed 0 bases, J shed 4 bases, and the junction held 7 bases outside the gene matches. There are 18 residues in the CDR3. Germline V gene data show CDR1 as LGHNA and CDR2 as YSLEER. CDR3 bases: TGCGCCAGCAGCCAAGATCTTACTAGCGGGAGGCTTTACAATGAGCAGTTCTTC. Its protein is CASSQDLTSGRLYNEQFF.

V usage is TRBV19 and J usage is TRBJ2-7; TRBD1 agrees at 11 bases. Trimming took 3 bases from V and 6 from J; bases not matched to a gene: 4. This CDR3 comprises 14 residues. Germline V gene data show CDR1 as LNHDA and CDR2 as SQIVND (reference sequence). For the CDR3, the DNA is TGTGCCAGTAGTATGGACAGGGGGCCTTCCGAGCAGTACTTC. Translating it yields CASSMDRGPSEQYF.

The V gene is TRBV2, the J gene TRBJ2-3; 10 bases line up with TRBD1. CDR1 is SNHLY, CDR2 FYNNEI, per germline. The V and J ends lost 2 bases and 3 bases, in that order; junction bases with no gene match: 14. The CDR3 loop spans 19 amino acids. CDR3 nucleotides: TGTGCCAGCAGTGAATTCTCCCTCTACGGACAGGGGGTAACAGATACGCAGTATTTT. This gives the protein CASSEFSLYGQGVTDTQYF. The full variable domain, with the rest looked up from reference TRBV2 and TRBJ2-3, is EPEVTQTPSHQVTQMGQEVILRCVPISNHLYFYWYRQILGQKVEFLVSFYNNEISEKSEIFDDQFSVERPDGSNFTLKIRSTKLEDSAMYFCASSEFSLYGQGVTDTQYFGPGTRLTVL.

The chain has TRBV19 and TRBJ1-2; D uncertain. CDR3 size: 14 residues. V was pared by 6 bases and J by 4 bases, with 15 bases between. CDR1 LNHDA and CDR2 SQIVND come from the germline V gene (reference sequence). The CDR3 protein is CASSLRSGRYGYTF. CDR3 coding DNA: TGTGCCAGTAGCCTCCGCTCGGGTCGCTATGGCTACACCTTC.

This chain joins TRBV6-2 or TRBV6-3 and TRBJ1-6; 11 bases map to TRBD1. With V trimmed by 2 bases and J by 9 bases, 0 bases remained unmatched. CDR3 size: 14 residues. Germline V gives CDR1 MNHEY, CDR2 SVGEGT. Here the CDR3 DNA reads TGTGCCAGCAGTTACGGGACAGGGGGTTCACCCCTCCACTTT. It specifies CASSYGTGGSPLHF.

This clone was seen just once. This chain connects TRBV19 to TRBJ2-1; D uncertain. Germline V CDR1 and CDR2: LNHDA, SQIVND (reference sequence). The CDR3 is 12 amino acids. Trimming took off 4 bases at V and 5 bases at J, with 6 bases between the two ends. The CDR3 DNA reads as TGTGCCAGTAGTACCTTCGACAATGAGCAGTTCTTC. It specifies CASSTFDNEQFF.

This rearrangement joins TRBV10-2 to TRBJ2-7; D not certain. The CDR3 has 11 residues. CDR1 and CDR2 (germline): WSHSY, SAAADI. The ends were cut back, 4 bases at V and 5 bases at J, with 6 bases in the middle. The chain's CDR3 is CASSVRDEQYF. The CDR3 coding sequence is TGCGCCAGCAGTGTTCGGGACGAGCAGTACTTC.

The V and J genes are TRBV11-3 and TRBJ2-1; the match to TRBD2 covers 8 bases. V was clipped by 4 bases and J by 0 bases; unmatched bases: 5. The CDR3 spans 16 residues. Germline CDR1 SGHNT, CDR2 YENEEA. This CDR3 reads CASSSPSGSSYNEQFF. The CDR3 DNA reads as TGTGCCAGCAGCTCTCCCAGCGGGAGCTCCTACAATGAGCAGTTCTTC.

The chain uses TRBV6-5 and TRBJ1-5, with D unresolved. Between the trimmed V and J ends, which lost 4 bases and 5 bases, there was a span of 12 bases. Per the germline V gene, CDR1 is MNHEY and CDR2 is SVGAGI. CDR3 size: 14 residues. The CDR3 coding sequence is TGTGCCAGCAGTTCGGGAGGGTTCGATCAGCCCCAGCATTTT. This encodes CASSSGGFDQPQHF.

This clone was seen a handful of times. Distinct nucleotide sequences in the sample also encode this CDR3. The rearrangement uses TRBV5-1 and TRBJ2-7; TRBD1 matches 11 bases. This CDR3 is 14 amino acids long. Germline V gene data show CDR1 as SGHRS and CDR2 as YFSETQ. The trim removed 4 bases at V and 4 bases at J, leaving 4 bases unmatched. CDR3 residues: CASSTGTGGYEQYF. As DNA, the CDR3 is TGCGCCAGCAGCACCGGGACAGGGGGTTACGAGCAGTACTTC.

The CDR3, as DNA: TGTGCCTGGAGCAGGACAGGGGTAAATGAAAAACTGTTTTTT. The encoded protein is CAWSRTGVNEKLFF. The V and J genes are TRBV30 and TRBJ1-4; 9 bases agree with TRBD1. This CDR3 contains 14 residues. Per the germline V gene, CDR1 is GTSNPN and CDR2 is SVGIG (reference sequence). Trimming removed 3 bases from V and 5 bases from J; junction bases left unmatched: 4. Looking up the rest from reference TRBV30 and TRBJ1-4 gives the full variable domain: SQTIHQWPATLVQPVGSPLSLECTVEGTSNPNLYWYRQAAGRGLQLLFYSVGIGQISSEVPQNLSASRPQDRQFILSSKKLLLSDSGFYLCAWSRTGVNEKLFFGSGTQLSVL.

The chain uses TRBV2 and TRBJ1-3; maybe TRBD1 (5 bases). CDR3 size: 15 residues. Looked up from germline, CDR1 is SNHLY and CDR2 is FYNNEI. V shed 4 bases and J shed 8 bases, with 18 bases lying between them. The CDR3 spells CASSGTRTGLDTIYF. CDR3 DNA sequence: TGTGCCAGCAGTGGGACCCGCACAGGATTGGACACCATATATTTT.

The rearrangement links TRBV7-6 to TRBJ1-1; 7 bases are shared with TRBD1. The CDR3 length is 14 residues. V lost 2 bases and J lost 4; bases outside the gene matches: 4. CDR1 and CDR2 from the germline V gene are SGHVS and FNYEAQ. The CDR3 region is CASSLTPGGTEAFF. In nucleotides, the CDR3 is TGTGCCAGCAGCTTAACTCCAGGGGGCACTGAAGCTTTCTTT.

V gene TRBV4-1 combines with J gene TRBJ1-3, with D tentatively TRBD1 (5 bases). Germline V gene data show CDR1 as MGHRA and CDR2 as YSYEKL. The V and J ends lost 1 base and 0 bases respectively, with 7 bases between them. This CDR3 comprises 15 residues. As DNA, the CDR3 is TGCGCCAGCAGCCAAGCGGGGGTCTCTGGAAACACCATATATTTT. Its protein is CASSQAGVSGNTIYF.

The chain is built from TRBV12-5 and TRBJ1-1; D remains unclear. V was trimmed by 1 base and J by 5 bases, leaving 8 bases between them. The CDR3 runs to 13 residues. Germline CDR1 and CDR2: LGHNT and FRNRAP. CDR3 in DNA: TGTGCTAGTGGTTTGGGAGGGCCGACTGAAGCTTTCTTT. Translated: CASGLGGPTEAFF. Filled out from reference TRBV12-5 and TRBJ1-1, the complete variable domain reads DARVTQTPRHKVTEMGQEVTMRCQPILGHNTVFWYRQTMMQGLELLAYFRNRAPLDDSGMPKDRFSAEMPDATLATLKIQPSEPRDSAVYFCASGLGGPTEAFFGQGTRLTVV.

The gene calls are TRBV18 and TRBJ2-2, with unresolved D. CDR1 and CDR2 (germline): KGHSH, LQKENI. The CDR3 is made up of 16 amino acids. Between the trimmed V and J ends, which lost 3 bases and 0 bases, there was a span of 11 bases. CDR3 in DNA: TGTGCCAGCTCACCTATCGAGCACGCGAACACCGGGGAGCTGTTTTTT. Encoded protein: CASSPIEHANTGELFF.

The genes are TRBV29-1 and TRBJ2-3; D perhaps matches TRBD1 (5 bases). The V and J ends lost 4 bases and 0 bases respectively, with 11 bases between them. The CDR3 runs to 14 residues. Germline V gene data show CDR1 as SQVTM and CDR2 as ANQGSEA. CDR3 amino acids: CSVGLDTSTDTQYF. Written as DNA, the CDR3 is TGCAGCGTTGGATTGGACACGAGCACAGATACGCAGTATTTT.

The J gene is TRBJ2-7, the V gene TRBV2; TRBD2 aligns across 12 bases. V shed 6 bases, J shed 0 bases, and the junction held 3 bases outside the gene matches. Germline values: CDR1 SNHLY, CDR2 FYNNEI. The CDR3 totals 15 residues. The CDR3 bases are TGTGCCAGCAGCGCGACTAGCGGGAGCTCCTACGAGCAGTACGTC. Translated: CASSATSGSSYEQYV.

This chain connects TRBV21-1 to TRBJ2-7; the DNA was not compared with TRBD2, the D call given in the table. TRBV21-1 is a recognized pseudogene. The CDR3 has 18 amino acids. The CDR3 is CASSKVLGVAGWVLKQYV. The CDR3 nucleotides read TGTGCCAGCAGCAAAGTTCTCGGGGTTGCTGGCTGGGTCCTAAAGCAGTACGTC.

J is TRBJ2-1 and V is TRBV9; TRBD2 aligns across 7 bases. The CDR3 is 14 residues long. J gave up 10 bases and V 1 base, and 8 bases lay outside the gene matches. From germline, CDR1 is SGDLS and CDR2 YYNGEE. DNA for the CDR3: TGTGCCAGCAGCGTAAGGGACTACCCGGGGGAGCAGTTCTTC. It translates to CASSVRDYPGEQFF.

The CDR3 loop is CASSRQGLSSYNEQFF. In nucleotides, the CDR3 is TGTGCCAGTAGCCGACAGGGACTTAGCTCCTACAATGAGCAGTTCTTC. V is TRBV19 and J is TRBJ2-1; tentatively, D is TRBD1 (7 bases). V was pared by 6 bases and J by 0 bases, with 15 bases between. Germline CDR1 reads LNHDA; CDR2 reads SQIVND (reference sequence). This CDR3 has 16 residues.

The chain combines TRBV4-1 with TRBJ1-2; TRBD1 matches 8 bases. CDR1 and CDR2 from the germline V gene are MGHRA and YSYEKL. Trimming took 1 base from V and 6 from J; bases not matched to a gene: 4. The CDR3 contains 14 residues. The CDR3 nucleotides are TGCGCCAGCAGCCAAGCGGACAGGGCGGATGGCTACACCTTC. This gives the protein CASSQADRADGYTF.

This clone appeared a few times. The chain employs TRBV9 and TRBJ2-2; the D is unclear. Trimming took off 2 bases at V and 9 bases at J, with 14 bases between the two ends. This CDR3 contains 14 residues. Germline CDR1 is SGDLS and CDR2 is YYNGEE. This CDR3 is CASSVSLGARELFF. The CDR3 DNA reads TGTGCCAGCAGCGTGTCCCTTGGAGCGAGGGAGCTGTTTTTT. The full variable domain, in which reference TRBV9 and TRBJ2-2 provide the parts outside the CDR3, is DSGVTQTPKHLITATGQRVTLRCSPRSGDLSVYWYQQSLDQGLQFLIQYYNGEERAKGNILERFSAQQFPDLHSELNLSSLELGDSALYFCASSVSLGARELFFGEGSRLTVL.

The chain combines TRBV2 with TRBJ1-2, with TRBD1 matching 9 bases. Germline CDR1 reads SNHLY; CDR2 reads FYNNEI. The CDR3 runs to 19 residues. The ends lost 7 bases at V and 0 bases at J; junction bases unmatched: 18. CDR3 bases: TGTGCCAGCAAGGAGACGAGAGGACAGGGGCCCCGAGCTAACTATGGCTACACCTTC. It translates to CASKETRGQGPRANYGYTF.

This chain connects TRBV20-1 to TRBJ2-5; D is unclear. Germline CDR1 is DFQATT and CDR2 is SNEGSKA (reference sequence). The CDR3 spans 10 residues. V lost 4 bases and J 4 bases, leaving 4 bases between the germline ends. CDR3 sequence: CSATVETQYF. For the CDR3, the DNA is TGCAGTGCTACCGTAGAGACCCAGTACTTC.